These 2 T cell receptor beta chains originate from one sample sequenced in a study of post-analysis software for immune sequencing data. Study outcomes and limitations: Elevated frequency relative to controls characterized several TRBV segments in patients, TRBV5-6, TRBV5-1 and TRBV20-1 among them.

No antigen is known for these receptors. Built from TCR beta cDNA, the libraries had unique molecular identifiers in them. Each CDR3 protein gets one entry after TCRdb re-called the PCR reads with MiXCR. The sample lists about 810,000 distinct CDR3 sequences, about 57% occurring once. Sample: blood. The source of these receptors is a girl between 5 and 17 years old with multiple sclerosis.

The chain carries TRBV7-9 and TRBJ2-5, with D perhaps matching TRBD1 or TRBD2 (5 bases each). There are 13 residues in the CDR3. CDR1 and CDR2 (germline): SEHNR, FQNEAQ (reference sequence). V was trimmed by 4 bases and J by 5 bases, leaving 11 bases between them. CDR3 sequence reads: CASSSGTGETQYF. CDR3 sequence (DNA): TGTGCCAGCAGCTCCGGGACGGGGGAGACCCAGTACTTC.

V is TRBV7-3 and J is TRBJ1-2, with D possibly being TRBD1 (5 bases). The V gene lost 5 bases and the J gene lost 8 bases, with 15 bases spanning the gap. CDR3 length equals 13 residues. Germline CDR1 SGHTA, CDR2 FQGTGA. The CDR3 loop is CASSHPSGLGYTF. CDR3 DNA: TGTGCCAGCAGCCATCCTTCAGGGCTGGGCTACACCTTC.